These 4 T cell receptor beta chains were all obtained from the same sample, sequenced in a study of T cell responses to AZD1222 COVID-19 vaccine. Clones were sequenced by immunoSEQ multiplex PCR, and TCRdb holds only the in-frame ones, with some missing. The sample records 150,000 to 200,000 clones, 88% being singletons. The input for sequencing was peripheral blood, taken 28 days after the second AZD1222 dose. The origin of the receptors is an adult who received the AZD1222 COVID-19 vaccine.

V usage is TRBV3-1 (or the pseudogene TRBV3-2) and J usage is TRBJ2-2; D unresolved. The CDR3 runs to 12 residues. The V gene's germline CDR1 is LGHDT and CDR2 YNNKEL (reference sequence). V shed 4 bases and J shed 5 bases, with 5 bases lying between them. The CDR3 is CASSPRTGELFF. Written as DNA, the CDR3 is TGTGCCAGCAGCCCGAGGACCGGGGAGCTGTTTTTT.

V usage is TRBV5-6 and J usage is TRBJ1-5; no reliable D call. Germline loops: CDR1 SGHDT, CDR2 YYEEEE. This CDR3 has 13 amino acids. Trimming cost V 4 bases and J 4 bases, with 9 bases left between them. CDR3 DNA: TGTGCCAGCAGCCGCGATTGGAATCAGCCCCAGCATTTT. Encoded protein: CASSRDWNQPQHF. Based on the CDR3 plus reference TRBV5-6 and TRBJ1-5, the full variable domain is DAGVTQSPTHLIKTRGQQVTLRCSPKSGHDTVSWYQQALGQGPQFIFQYYEEEERQRGNFPDRFSGHQFPNYSSELNVNALLLGDSALYLCASSRDWNQPQHFGDGTRLSIL.

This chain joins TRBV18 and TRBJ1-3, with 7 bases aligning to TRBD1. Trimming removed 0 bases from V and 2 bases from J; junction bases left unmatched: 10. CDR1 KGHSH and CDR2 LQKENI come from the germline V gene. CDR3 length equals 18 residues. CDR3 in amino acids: CASSPPKNRGFPGNTIYF. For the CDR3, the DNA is TGTGCCAGCTCACCACCGAAAAACAGGGGATTCCCTGGAAACACCATATATTTT.

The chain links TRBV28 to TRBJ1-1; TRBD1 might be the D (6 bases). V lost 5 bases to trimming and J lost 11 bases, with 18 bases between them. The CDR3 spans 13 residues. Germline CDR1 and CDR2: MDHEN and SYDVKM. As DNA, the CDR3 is TGTGCCAGCAGTCTACAGGGTGGGGGTCGGGCTTTCTTT. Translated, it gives CASSLQGGGRAFF.